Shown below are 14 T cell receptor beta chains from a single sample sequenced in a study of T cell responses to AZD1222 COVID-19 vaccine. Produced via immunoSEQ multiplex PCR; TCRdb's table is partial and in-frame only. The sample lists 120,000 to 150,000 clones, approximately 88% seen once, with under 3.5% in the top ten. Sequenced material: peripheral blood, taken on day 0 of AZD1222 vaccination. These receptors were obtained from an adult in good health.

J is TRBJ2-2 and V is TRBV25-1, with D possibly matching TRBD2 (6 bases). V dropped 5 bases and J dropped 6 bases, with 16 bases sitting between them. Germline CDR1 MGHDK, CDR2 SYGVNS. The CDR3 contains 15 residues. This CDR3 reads CASSMRAGGPGELFF. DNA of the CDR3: TGTGCCAGCAGTATGCGAGCGGGTGGGCCCGGGGAGCTGTTTTTT.

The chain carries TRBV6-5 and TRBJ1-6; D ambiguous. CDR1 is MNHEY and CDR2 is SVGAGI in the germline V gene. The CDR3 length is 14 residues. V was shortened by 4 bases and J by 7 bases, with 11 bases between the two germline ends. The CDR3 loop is CASSFFNLNSPLHF. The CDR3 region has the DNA TGTGCCAGCAGTTTCTTCAACCTGAATTCACCCCTCCACTTT.

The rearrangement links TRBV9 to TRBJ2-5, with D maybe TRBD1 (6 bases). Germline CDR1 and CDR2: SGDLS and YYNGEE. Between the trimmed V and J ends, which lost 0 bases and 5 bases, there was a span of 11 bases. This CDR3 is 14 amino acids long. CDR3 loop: CASSVDTGLETQYF. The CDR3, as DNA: TGTGCCAGCAGCGTAGATACAGGGCTTGAGACCCAGTACTTC.

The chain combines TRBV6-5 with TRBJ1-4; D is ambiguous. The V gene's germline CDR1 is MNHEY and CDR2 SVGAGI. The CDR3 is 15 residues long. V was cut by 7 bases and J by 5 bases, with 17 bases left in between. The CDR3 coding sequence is TGTGCCAGCACCCGGGCCCGGAGCGAGAATGAAAAACTGTTTTTT. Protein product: CASTRARSENEKLFF.

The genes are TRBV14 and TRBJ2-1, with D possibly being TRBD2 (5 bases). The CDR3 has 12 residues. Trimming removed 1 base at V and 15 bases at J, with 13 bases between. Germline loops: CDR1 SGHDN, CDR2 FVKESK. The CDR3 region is CASSQGPGITFF. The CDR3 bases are TGTGCCAGCAGCCAAGGTCCGGGGATCACGTTCTTC.

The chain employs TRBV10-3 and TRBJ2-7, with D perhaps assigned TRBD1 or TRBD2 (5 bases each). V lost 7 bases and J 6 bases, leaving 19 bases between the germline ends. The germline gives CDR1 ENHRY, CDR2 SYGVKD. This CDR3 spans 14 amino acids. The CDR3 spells CAITSVGTQREQYF. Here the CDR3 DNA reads TGTGCCATCACCTCGGTGGGGACCCAGCGCGAGCAGTACTTC.

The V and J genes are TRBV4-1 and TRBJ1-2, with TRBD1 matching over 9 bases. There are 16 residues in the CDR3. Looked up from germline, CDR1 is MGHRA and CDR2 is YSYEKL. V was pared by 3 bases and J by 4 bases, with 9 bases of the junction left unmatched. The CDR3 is CASSHTGQGRIYGYTF. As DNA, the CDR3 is TGCGCCAGCAGCCATACGGGACAGGGCCGAATCTATGGCTACACCTTC.

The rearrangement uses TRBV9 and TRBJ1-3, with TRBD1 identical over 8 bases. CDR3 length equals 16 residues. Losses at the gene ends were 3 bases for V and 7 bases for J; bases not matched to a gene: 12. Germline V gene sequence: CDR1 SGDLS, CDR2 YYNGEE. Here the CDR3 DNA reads TGTGCCAGCAGCGGGTCCGCAGGACAGGGTCAGAACACCATATATTTT. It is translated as CASSGSAGQGQNTIYF.

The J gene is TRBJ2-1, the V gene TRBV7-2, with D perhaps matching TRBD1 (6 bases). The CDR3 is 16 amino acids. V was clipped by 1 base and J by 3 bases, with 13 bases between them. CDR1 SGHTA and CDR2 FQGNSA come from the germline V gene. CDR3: CASSLGRTDLYNEQFF. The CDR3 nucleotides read TGTGCCAGCAGCTTAGGTCGGACAGACCTCTACAATGAGCAGTTCTTC.

The CDR3 sequence is CASTQTGTFYEQYF. The CDR3 DNA follows: TGTGCCAGCACCCAGACCGGTACTTTCTACGAGCAGTACTTC. This chain connects TRBV25-1 to TRBJ2-7, with unresolved D. Germline V CDR1 and CDR2: MGHDK, SYGVNS. This CDR3 region has 14 residues. V was clipped by 7 bases and J by 3 bases, with 16 bases between them.

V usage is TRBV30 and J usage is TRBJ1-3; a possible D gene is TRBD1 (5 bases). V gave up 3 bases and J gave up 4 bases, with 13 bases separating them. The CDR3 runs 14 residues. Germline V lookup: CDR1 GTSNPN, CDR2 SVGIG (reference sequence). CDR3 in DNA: TGTGCCTGGAGCTGGGGGGGGTCAGGAAACACCATATATTTT. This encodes CAWSWGGSGNTIYF.

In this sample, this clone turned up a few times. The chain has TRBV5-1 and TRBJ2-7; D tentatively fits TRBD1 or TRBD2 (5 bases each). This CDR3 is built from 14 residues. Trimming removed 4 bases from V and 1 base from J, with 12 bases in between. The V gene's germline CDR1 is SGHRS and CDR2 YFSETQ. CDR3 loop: CASSPGRVSYEQYF. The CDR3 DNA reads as TGCGCCAGCAGCCCGGGACGGGTGTCCTACGAGCAGTACTTC.

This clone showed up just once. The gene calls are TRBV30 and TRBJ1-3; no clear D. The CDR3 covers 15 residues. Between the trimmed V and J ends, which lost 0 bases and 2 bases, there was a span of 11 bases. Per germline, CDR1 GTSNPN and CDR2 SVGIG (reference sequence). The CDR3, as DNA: TGTGCCTGGAGTGTTAGGAGCGCCGCTGGAAACACCATATATTTT. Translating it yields CAWSVRSAAGNTIYF.

CDR3 nucleotides: TGTGCCAGCTCACTGGACTTTCGGACTGAAGCTTTCTTT. It encodes CASSLDFRTEAFF. This chain uses TRBV18 with TRBJ1-1, with no clear D. CDR1 is KGHSH, CDR2 LQKENI, per germline. V was cut by 4 bases and J by 5 bases, with 11 bases left in between. The CDR3 contains 13 residues.